This T cell receptor beta chain was observed in a study of blood T cell repertoires in COVID-19. Study-level information: PBMCs, B-cell-depleted T cells, or T cells were the source of the cDNA or gDNA that made up the material.

Under the authors' procedure: Estimates of nucleated cell counts were drawn from the amplification of reference gene primers. Sequencing used immunoSEQ multiplex PCR; TCRdb keeps in-frame clones, though not all of them. The DNA gave D and trimming, while V, J and clone size come from that table. The sample shows about 150,000 clones, 75% to 85% of them seen only once. The CDR3 length is 13 residues. Germline V gene data show CDR1 as SSHAT and CDR2 as FNYEAQ (reference sequence). The sample holds a few counts of this clone. Germline is not matched at one junction end, which may reflect a read error. Sequencing was carried out using peripheral blood. This clonotype was sampled from a man aged 60-69 years with acute or convalescent COVID-19. V is TRBV7-7 and J is TRBJ2-3; D is perhaps TRBD2 (5 bases). For the CDR3, the DNA is TGTGCTAGCAGCTTAGCGCCGGTAGATACGCAGTATTTT. It translates to CASSLAPVDTQYF.